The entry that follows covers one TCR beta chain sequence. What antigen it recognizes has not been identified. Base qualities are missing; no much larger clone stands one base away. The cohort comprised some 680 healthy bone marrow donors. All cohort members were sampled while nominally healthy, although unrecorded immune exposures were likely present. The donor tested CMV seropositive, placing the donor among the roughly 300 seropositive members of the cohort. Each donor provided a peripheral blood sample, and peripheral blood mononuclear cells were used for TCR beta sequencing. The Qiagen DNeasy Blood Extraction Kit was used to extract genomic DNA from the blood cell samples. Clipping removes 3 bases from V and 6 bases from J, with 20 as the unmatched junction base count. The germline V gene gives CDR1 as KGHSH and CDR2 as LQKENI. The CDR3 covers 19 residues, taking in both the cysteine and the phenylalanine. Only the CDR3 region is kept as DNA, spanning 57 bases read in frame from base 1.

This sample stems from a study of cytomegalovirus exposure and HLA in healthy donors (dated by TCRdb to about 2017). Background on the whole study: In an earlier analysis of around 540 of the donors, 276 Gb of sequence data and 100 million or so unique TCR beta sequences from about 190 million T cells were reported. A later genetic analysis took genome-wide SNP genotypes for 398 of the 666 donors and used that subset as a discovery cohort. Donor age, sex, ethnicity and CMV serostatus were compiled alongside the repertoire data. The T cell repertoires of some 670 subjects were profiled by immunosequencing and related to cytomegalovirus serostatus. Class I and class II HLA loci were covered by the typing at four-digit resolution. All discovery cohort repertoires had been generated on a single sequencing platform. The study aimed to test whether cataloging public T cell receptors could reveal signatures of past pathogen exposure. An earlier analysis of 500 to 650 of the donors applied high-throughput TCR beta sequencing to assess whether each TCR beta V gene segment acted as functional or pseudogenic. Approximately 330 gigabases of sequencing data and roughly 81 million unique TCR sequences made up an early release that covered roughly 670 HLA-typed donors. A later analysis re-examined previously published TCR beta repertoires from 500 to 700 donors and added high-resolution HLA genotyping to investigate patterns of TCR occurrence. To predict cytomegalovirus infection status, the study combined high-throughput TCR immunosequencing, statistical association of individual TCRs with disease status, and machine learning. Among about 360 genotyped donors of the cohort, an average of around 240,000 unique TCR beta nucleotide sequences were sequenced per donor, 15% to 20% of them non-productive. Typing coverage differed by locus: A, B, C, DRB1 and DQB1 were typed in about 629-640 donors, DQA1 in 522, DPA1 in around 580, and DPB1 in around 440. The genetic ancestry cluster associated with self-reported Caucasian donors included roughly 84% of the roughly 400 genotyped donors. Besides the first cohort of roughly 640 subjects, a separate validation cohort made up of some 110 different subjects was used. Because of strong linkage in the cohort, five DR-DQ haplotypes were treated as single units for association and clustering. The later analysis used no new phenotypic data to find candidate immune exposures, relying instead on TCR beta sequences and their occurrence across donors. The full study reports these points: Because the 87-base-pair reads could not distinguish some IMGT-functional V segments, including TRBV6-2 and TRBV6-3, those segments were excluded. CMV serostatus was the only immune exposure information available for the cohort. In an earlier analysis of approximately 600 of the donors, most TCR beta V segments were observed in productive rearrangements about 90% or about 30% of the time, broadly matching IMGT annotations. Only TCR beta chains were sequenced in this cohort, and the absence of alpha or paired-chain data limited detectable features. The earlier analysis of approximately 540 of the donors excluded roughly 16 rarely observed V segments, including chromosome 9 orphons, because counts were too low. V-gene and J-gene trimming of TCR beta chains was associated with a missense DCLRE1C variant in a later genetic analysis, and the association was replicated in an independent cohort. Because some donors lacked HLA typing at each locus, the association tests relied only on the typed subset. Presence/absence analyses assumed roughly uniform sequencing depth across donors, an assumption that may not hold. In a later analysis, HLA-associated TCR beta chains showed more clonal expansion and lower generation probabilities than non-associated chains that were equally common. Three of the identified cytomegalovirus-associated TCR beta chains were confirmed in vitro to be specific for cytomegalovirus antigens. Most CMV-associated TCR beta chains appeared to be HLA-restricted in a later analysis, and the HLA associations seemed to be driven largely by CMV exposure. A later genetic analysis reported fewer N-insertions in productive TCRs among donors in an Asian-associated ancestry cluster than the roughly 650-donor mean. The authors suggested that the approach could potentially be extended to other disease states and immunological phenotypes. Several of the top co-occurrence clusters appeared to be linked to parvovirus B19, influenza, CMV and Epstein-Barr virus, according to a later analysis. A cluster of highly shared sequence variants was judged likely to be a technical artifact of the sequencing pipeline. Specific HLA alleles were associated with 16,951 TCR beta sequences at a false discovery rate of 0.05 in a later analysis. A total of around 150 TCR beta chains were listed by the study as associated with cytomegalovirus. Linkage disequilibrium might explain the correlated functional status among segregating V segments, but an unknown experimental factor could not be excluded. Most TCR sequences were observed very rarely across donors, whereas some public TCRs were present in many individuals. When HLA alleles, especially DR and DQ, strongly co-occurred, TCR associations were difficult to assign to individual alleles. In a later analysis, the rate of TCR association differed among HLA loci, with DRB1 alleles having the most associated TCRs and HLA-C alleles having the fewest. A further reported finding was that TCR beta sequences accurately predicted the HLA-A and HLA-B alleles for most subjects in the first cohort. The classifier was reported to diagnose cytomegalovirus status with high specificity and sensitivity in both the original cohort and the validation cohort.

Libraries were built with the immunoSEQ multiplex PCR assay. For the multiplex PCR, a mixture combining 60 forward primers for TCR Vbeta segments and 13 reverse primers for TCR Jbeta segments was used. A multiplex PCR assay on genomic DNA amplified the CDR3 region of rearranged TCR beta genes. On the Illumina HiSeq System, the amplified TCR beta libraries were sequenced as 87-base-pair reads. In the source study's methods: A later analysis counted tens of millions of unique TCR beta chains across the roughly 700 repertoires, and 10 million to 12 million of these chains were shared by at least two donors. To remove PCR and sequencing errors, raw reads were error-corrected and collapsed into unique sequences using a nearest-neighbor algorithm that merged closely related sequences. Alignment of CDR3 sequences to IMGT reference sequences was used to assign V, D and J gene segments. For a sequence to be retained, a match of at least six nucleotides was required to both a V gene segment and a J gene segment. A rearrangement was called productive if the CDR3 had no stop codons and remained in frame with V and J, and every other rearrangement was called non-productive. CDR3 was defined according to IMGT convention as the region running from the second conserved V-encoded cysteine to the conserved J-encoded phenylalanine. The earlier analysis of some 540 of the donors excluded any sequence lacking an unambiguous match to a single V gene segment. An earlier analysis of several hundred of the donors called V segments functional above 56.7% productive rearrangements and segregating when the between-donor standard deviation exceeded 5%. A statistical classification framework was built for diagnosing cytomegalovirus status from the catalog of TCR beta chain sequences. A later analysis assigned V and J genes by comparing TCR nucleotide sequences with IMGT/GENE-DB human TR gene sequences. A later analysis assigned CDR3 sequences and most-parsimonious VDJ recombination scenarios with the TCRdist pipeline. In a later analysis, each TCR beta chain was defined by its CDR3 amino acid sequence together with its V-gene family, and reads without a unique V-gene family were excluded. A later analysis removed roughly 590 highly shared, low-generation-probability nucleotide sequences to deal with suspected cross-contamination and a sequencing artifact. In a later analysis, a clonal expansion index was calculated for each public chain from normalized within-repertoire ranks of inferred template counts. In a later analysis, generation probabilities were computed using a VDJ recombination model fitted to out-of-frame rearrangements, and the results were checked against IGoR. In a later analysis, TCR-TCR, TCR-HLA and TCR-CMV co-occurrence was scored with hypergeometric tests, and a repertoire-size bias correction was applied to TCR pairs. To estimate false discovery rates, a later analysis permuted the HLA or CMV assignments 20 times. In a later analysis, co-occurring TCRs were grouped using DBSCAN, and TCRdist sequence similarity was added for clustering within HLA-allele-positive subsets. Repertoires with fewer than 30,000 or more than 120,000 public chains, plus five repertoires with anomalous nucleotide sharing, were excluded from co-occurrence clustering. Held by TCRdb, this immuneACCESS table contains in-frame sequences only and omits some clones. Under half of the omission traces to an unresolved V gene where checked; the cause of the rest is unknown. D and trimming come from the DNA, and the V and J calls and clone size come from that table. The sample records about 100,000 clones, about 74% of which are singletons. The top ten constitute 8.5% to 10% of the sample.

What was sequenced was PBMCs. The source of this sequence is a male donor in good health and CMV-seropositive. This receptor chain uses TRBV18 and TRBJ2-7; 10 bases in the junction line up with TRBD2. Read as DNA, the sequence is TGTGCCAGCTCACCTTCGCTCGGAGCGGGAGGGCCAGCGGGAGTCGAGCAGTACTTC. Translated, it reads CASSPSLGAGGPAGVEQYF.